The entry below gives a single TCR beta chain sequence along with its context. This entry is derived from a study of shared clonotypes between healthy human individuals. Measured with immunoSEQ multiplex PCR; TCRdb has only the in-frame clones, and not every one. Altogether 2.5 million or so clones are present, approximately 92% being singletons, with the ten largest covering around 0.14%. Sequenced: naive CD4+ T cells sorted from blood. The sample's subset: CD45RA+ positively selected. The receptor comes from a man aged 18 to 29 in good health.

CDR3 sequence: CASSQDPGGSGYTF. CDR3 bases: TGTGCCAGCAGCCAAGACCCGGGCGGGAGCGGCTACACCTTC. V and J are TRBV14 and TRBJ1-2, with D unresolved. CDR1 and CDR2 (germline): SGHDN, FVKESK. The CDR3 spans 14 residues. V shed 0 bases and J shed 8 bases, with 13 bases lying between them.